Listed below are T cell receptor beta chains from one sample, sequenced in a study of CD8+ T cells in alopecia areata. Profiling relied on immunoSEQ multiplex PCR, and the TCRdb table lists in-frame clones only, not all of them. The sample holds hundreds of thousands of clones, about 53% seen once. The sequenced sample was CD4+ T cells sorted from blood, obtained at week 0. These receptors all stem from a human donor with alopecia areata. The CDR3 runs from the conserved cysteine through the conserved F or W. D genes are given only for firm matches. The size field is filled for only some rows; it gives once, few, many or a size class.

clone_size | j_call | v_call | d_call | cdr3_nt | cdr3_aa
. | TRBJ1-1 | TRBV9 | TRBD1 | TGTGCCAGCAGCGTAGATGGCAGGGGGCGGACTGAAGCTTTCTTT | CASSVDGRGRTEAFF
once | TRBJ2-7 | TRBV29-1 | . | TGCAGCGTTGACGCGCAGGGGGGGTCCTACGAGCAGTACTTC | CSVDAQGGSYEQYF
few | TRBJ1-1 | TRBV7-9 | . | TGTGCCAGCAGACCCTGGGGGAACACTGAAGCTTTCTTT | CASRPWGNTEAFF
. | TRBJ1-1 | TRBV7-7 | TRBD1 | TGTGCCAGCAGCCGTCAACAGGGGACTGAAGCTTTCTTT | CASSRQQGTEAFF
. | TRBJ1-2 | TRBV2 | . | TGTGCCAGCAGTGTAAACGACATCCCTAACTATGGCTACACCTTC | CASSVNDIPNYGYTF
. | TRBJ2-2 | TRBV9 | . | TGTGCCAGCAGCCTAACCGGACAAAGCTATACCGGGGAGCTGTTTTTT | CASSLTGQSYTGELFF
few | TRBJ2-1 | TRBV5-1 | TRBD2 | TGCGCCAGCAGCTTGGGCGGGAGTGATAATGAGCAGTTCTTC | CASSLGGSDNEQFF
few | TRBJ1-6 | TRBV10-2 | TRBD1 | TGCGCCAGCACCCTAACAGGGGGAGCAGGTTCACCCCTCCACTTT | CASTLTGGAGSPLHF
. | TRBJ1-2 | TRBV4-2 | TRBD1 | TGTGCCAGCAGCGGGGGAGCCAACAGGGGTGGCTACACCTTC | CASSGGANRGGYTF
. | TRBJ2-7 | TRBV7-8 | . | TGTGCCAGCAGCTTAGCGGGGGGCTACGAGCAGTACTTC | CASSLAGGYEQYF
few | TRBJ2-7 | TRBV5-4 | TRBD2 | TGTGCCAGCACCAAGACTAGCGGGAGTTACGAGCAGTACTTC | CASTKTSGSYEQYF
. | TRBJ2-1 | TRBV6-5 | TRBD2 | TGTGCCAGCAGTTACCTAGCGGGAGTAAGCAATGAGCAGTTCTTC | CASSYLAGVSNEQFF
. | TRBJ2-1 | TRBV5-4 | . | TGTGCCAGCAGCTTGCCCCAGGCTGAGCAGTTCTTC | CASSLPQAEQFF
. | TRBJ1-1 | TRBV29-1 | TRBD1 | TGCAGCGCCCGGGACAGGGGGCATGTTGAAGCTTTCTTT | CSARDRGHVEAFF
. | TRBJ1-1 | TRBV5-1 | . | TGCGCCAGCAGCTACGCCAGGGGACGGTGGAACACTGAAGCTTTCTTT | CASSYARGRWNTEAFF
. | TRBJ1-1 | TRBV29-1 | TRBD1 | TGCAGCGTTTATAACAGGGGTGAAGCTTTCTTT | CSVYNRGEAFF
few | TRBJ2-7 | TRBV10-3 | TRBD2 | TGTGCCATCGGGCTAGCGGCCTCCTACGAGCAGTACTTC | CAIGLAASYEQYF
. | TRBJ1-1 | TRBV25-1 | TRBD1 | TGTGCCAGCAGTGGGACAGGGAAGACTGAAGCTTTCTTT | CASSGTGKTEAFF
few | TRBJ2-7 | TRBV7-8 | . | TGTGCCAGCAGCTTAGCGCTCCAGTACGAGCAGTACTTC | CASSLALQYEQYF
. | TRBJ1-4 | TRBV7-2 | . | TGTGCCAGCAGCTTCGGCCAGGCTTGGTCGGGGAATGAAAAACTGTTTTTT | CASSFGQAWSGNEKLFF
. | TRBJ1-2 | TRBV5-4 | . | TGTGCCAGCAGCTTGGTGGGGAGACAAAACTATGGCTACACCTTC | CASSLVGRQNYGYTF
. | TRBJ2-6 | TRBV5-1 | TRBD2 | TGCGCCAGCAGCAGTAGCGGGGTCTCTGGGGCCAACGTCCTGACTTTC | CASSSSGVSGANVLTF
. | TRBJ2-7 | TRBV27 | TRBD2 | TGTGCCAGCAGTAGACTAGCCTGGGATCCCTACGAGCAGTACTTC | CASSRLAWDPYEQYF
few | TRBJ2-5 | TRBV5-1 | . | TGCGCCAGCAGCCCCCCTAATGCGGAGACCCAGTACTTC | CASSPPNAETQYF
. | TRBJ1-2 | TRBV5-1 | . | TGCGCCAGCAGCTTGGCCGGGCTGCGAAATGGCTACACCTTC | CASSLAGLRNGYTF
. | TRBJ1-2 | TRBV7-9 | . | TGTGCCAGCAGTAACGCCTTGATCCGGGACCACTATGGCTACACCTTC | CASSNALIRDHYGYTF
few | TRBJ1-5 | TRBV13 | . | TGTGCCAGCAGCCTAAGAGGTCAGCCCCAGCATTTT | CASSLRGQPQHF
. | TRBJ2-7 | TRBV27 | . | TGTGCCAGCAGTTTACGGGGGCGAGGAACCTACGAGCAGTACTTC | CASSLRGRGTYEQYF
. | TRBJ1-5 | TRBV29-1 | . | TGCAGCGTTGAAACAGTGGGATACAATCAGCCCCAGCATTTT | CSVETVGYNQPQHF
. | TRBJ2-1 | TRBV20-1 | . | TGCAGTGCTCCCCAGTCCAATGAGCAGTTCTTC | CSAPQSNEQFF
. | TRBJ1-1 | TRBV29-1 | . | TGCAGCGTTGAGATGGTTGTGAACACTGAAGCTTTCTTT | CSVEMVVNTEAFF
. | TRBJ2-1 | TRBV4-1 | . | TGCGCCAGCAGCCACCCTACGCAGGTCACCTACAATGAGCAGTTCTTC | CASSHPTQVTYNEQFF
. | TRBJ2-1 | TRBV9 | TRBD2 | TGTGCCAGCAGCGCGACTGGGACTAGCAATGAGCAGTTCTTC | CASSATGTSNEQFF
. | TRBJ2-5 | TRBV7-9 | TRBD2 | TGTGCCAGCAGCGAACGACCGGGACTAGCACAGGAGACCCAGTACTTC | CASSERPGLAQETQYF
. | TRBJ1-2 | TRBV6-6 | . | TGTGCCAGCAGTTACTCGTCCGGGACACCGGCGGATGGCTACACCTTC | CASSYSSGTPADGYTF
. | TRBJ2-7 | TRBV6-6 | TRBD1 | TGTGCCAGCAAACGGGACAGGGGCTACGAGCAGTACTTC | CASKRDRGYEQYF
. | TRBJ1-2 | TRBV7-9 | . | TGTGCCAGCGCAGGGAAGGGGAGGGATGGCTACACCTTC | CASAGKGRDGYTF
. | TRBJ2-7 | TRBV19 | . | TGTGCCAGTAGTTCCACGGACAGCACCTACGAGCAGTACTTC | CASSSTDSTYEQYF
once | TRBJ2-7 | TRBV4-1 | . | TGCGCCAGCAGCCAAGAGAGCGGTAGTCCGACTTACGAGCAGTACTTC | CASSQESGSPTYEQYF
. | TRBJ2-2 | TRBV29-1 | TRBD1 | TGCAGCGTTGAAGATCGGGTACAGGGGGTTGGCGGGGAGCTGTTTTTT | CSVEDRVQGVGGELFF
. | TRBJ1-5 | TRBV19 | . | TGTGCCGTTAGGAGGACTCAGAGAAGCAATCAGCCCCAGCATTTT | CAVRRTQRSNQPQHF